The 18 T cell receptor beta chains in this list originate from one sample, sequenced in a study of blood T cell repertoires in COVID-19. TCRdb's copy holds only in-frame clones and misses some; the assay was immunoSEQ multiplex PCR. The table includes 120,000 or so clones, around 90% detected once. The sequencing input was peripheral blood. These receptors came from a woman in her sixties or seventies with COVID-19, enrolled during active disease.

This chain uses TRBV14 with TRBJ2-1, with 10 bases aligning to TRBD2. Germline V lookup: CDR1 SGHDN, CDR2 FVKESK. The CDR3 is 17 residues long. The J segment lost 5 bases and the V segment lost 0 bases, leaving 7 bases of the junction unmatched. CDR3 sequence: CASSQDLRTSGNNEQFF. The DNA of the CDR3 is TGTGCCAGCAGCCAAGATCTGAGGACTAGCGGAAACAATGAGCAGTTCTTC.

The V call is TRBV7-3, the J call TRBJ2-5, with no clear D. The CDR3 runs 12 residues. CDR1 is SGHTA, CDR2 FQGTGA, per germline. V was shortened by 5 bases and J by 4 bases, with 8 bases between the two germline ends. In DNA, the CDR3 is TGTGCCAGCAGCCCTGGCACAGAGACCCAGTACTTC. Its translation: CASSPGTETQYF.

The chain joins TRBV6-5 to TRBJ2-3, with D maybe TRBD2 (7 bases). Per germline, CDR1 MNHEY and CDR2 SVGAGI. The CDR3 consists of 16 residues. Trimming removed 2 bases at V and 1 base at J, with 13 bases between. The CDR3 bases are TGTGCCAGCAGTTACGAGGGGGGGGGTCGCACAGATACGCAGTATTTT. It translates to CASSYEGGGRTDTQYF.

The rearrangement uses TRBV7-2 and TRBJ2-2; 8 bases agree with TRBD1. Losses at the gene ends were 5 bases for V and 3 bases for J; bases not matched to a gene: 8. The CDR3 covers 16 residues. The germline V gene has CDR1 SGHTA and CDR2 FQGNSA. The CDR3 sequence is CASSGGTGRHTGELFF. Written as DNA, the CDR3 is TGTGCCAGCAGCGGGGGGACAGGAAGGCACACCGGGGAGCTGTTTTTT.

V gene TRBV7-3 combines with J gene TRBJ2-7; TRBD2 agrees at 8 bases. Germline CDR1 and CDR2: SGHTA and FQGTGA. The V gene end was trimmed by 0 bases and the J gene end by 0 bases; junction bases not matched to a gene: 1. The CDR3 contains 15 residues. The CDR3 reads CASSLTSGDSYEQYF. CDR3 sequence (DNA): TGTGCCAGCAGCTTAACTAGCGGGGACTCCTACGAGCAGTACTTC.

This clone was counted a single time. This chain connects TRBV7-2 to TRBJ1-1, with 10 bases identical to TRBD1. The CDR3 extends over 19 amino acids. Germline trimming cut 1 base from V and 0 bases from J; bases unmatched to any gene: 11. The V gene's germline CDR1 is SGHTA and CDR2 FQGNSA. The CDR3: CASSLGRNPDRGLNTEAFF. The CDR3 DNA reads TGTGCCAGCAGCTTAGGAAGAAACCCGGACAGGGGGTTGAACACTGAAGCTTTCTTT.

The chain has TRBV2 and TRBJ1-1; weak D call: TRBD1 (5 bases). Trimming stripped 6 bases from V and 3 bases from J, with 17 bases between. The length of the CDR3 is 15 residues. The germline V gene has CDR1 SNHLY and CDR2 FYNNEI. CDR3 loop: CASRTEGGGDTEAFF. In DNA, the CDR3 is TGTGCCAGCAGGACGGAGGGAGGAGGGGACACTGAAGCTTTCTTT. The full variable domain, with the rest looked up from reference TRBV2 and TRBJ1-1, is EPEVTQTPSHQVTQMGQEVILRCVPISNHLYFYWYRQILGQKVEFLVSFYNNEISEKSEIFDDQFSVERPDGSNFTLKIRSTKLEDSAMYFCASRTEGGGDTEAFFGQGTRLTVV.

The rearrangement joins TRBV5-1 to TRBJ2-5; TRBD2 matches 7 bases. Germline lookup yields CDR1 SGHRS and CDR2 YFSETQ. The V and J ends lost 0 bases and 5 bases, in that order; junction bases with no gene match: 7. The CDR3 runs 15 residues. CDR3 amino acids: CASSLAVRGGETQYF. CDR3 coding DNA: TGCGCCAGCAGCTTGGCCGTGAGGGGAGGGGAGACCCAGTACTTC.

This clone was recorded a few times. In DNA, the CDR3 is TGCGCCAGCAGACCGGGACAGGCGTATGGTGCTGGAAACACCATATATTTT. Its protein product is CASRPGQAYGAGNTIYF. The V and J genes are TRBV5-1 and TRBJ1-3, with 8 bases lining up with TRBD1. CDR3 length: 17 amino acids. J was trimmed by 2 bases and V by 5 bases; bases with no gene match: 12. Germline assignment: CDR1 SGHRS and CDR2 YFSETQ. The full variable domain, its missing parts supplied by reference TRBV5-1 and TRBJ1-3, is KAGVTQTPRYLIKTRGQQVTLSCSPISGHRSVSWYQQTPGQGLQFLFEYFSETQRNKGNFPGRFSGRQFSNSRSEMNVSTLELGDSALYLCASRPGQAYGAGNTIYFGEGSWLTVV.

V gene TRBV5-4 combines with J gene TRBJ2-3, with D maybe TRBD2 (6 bases). This CDR3 has 15 residues. Per the germline V gene, CDR1 is SGHNT and CDR2 is YYREEE (reference sequence). V was clipped by 2 bases and J by 2 bases, with 12 bases between them. As DNA, the CDR3 is TGTGCCAGCAGCTTTGGGGGGACTCCCACAGATACGCAGTATTTT. This encodes CASSFGGTPTDTQYF.

On this clone: This sample includes further DNA sequences coding for the same CDR3. This chain links TRBV5-4 with TRBJ1-5; D is perhaps TRBD1 (5 bases). Looked up from germline, CDR1 is SGHNT and CDR2 is YYREEE (reference sequence). The CDR3 has 14 residues. Trimming removed 4 bases from V and 4 bases from J, with 12 bases in between. The CDR3 nucleotides are TGTGCCAGCAGCCTCGGGGGGGGTAATCAGCCCCAGCATTTT. Translation gives CASSLGGGNQPQHF.

The table lists this clone with a few counts. The genes are TRBV7-2 and TRBJ1-5, with 9 bases fitting TRBD1. The CDR3 is 15 residues long. Germline values: CDR1 SGHTA, CDR2 FQGNSA. V lost 5 bases and J lost 3; bases outside the gene matches: 5. CDR3 sequence: CASSRWTGDNQPQHF. The CDR3, as DNA: TGTGCCAGCAGCAGATGGACAGGGGACAATCAGCCCCAGCATTTT.

The rearrangement joins TRBV19 to TRBJ2-7; weak D call: TRBD1 (6 bases). V lost 5 bases to trimming and J lost 0 bases, with 11 bases between them. This CDR3 is 14 amino acids long. The germline CDR1 and CDR2 sequences are LNHDA and SQIVND (reference sequence). CDR3 DNA: TGTGCCAGTAGTGTGGACAGAGCCTCCTACGAGCAGTACTTC. It codes for CASSVDRASYEQYF.

The DNA of the CDR3 is TGTGCCAGCAGTGAAGTGGGGGGACAGGGCGAAAAACTGTTTTTT. Translating it yields CASSEVGGQGEKLFF. V gene TRBV2 combines with J gene TRBJ1-4; 9 nucleotides align to TRBD1. Germline CDR1 SNHLY, CDR2 FYNNEI. The CDR3 is 15 residues long. With 1 base clipped from V and 8 bases from J, the junction kept 5 bases outside the gene matches. The full variable domain, with the rest looked up from reference TRBV2 and TRBJ1-4, is EPEVTQTPSHQVTQMGQEVILRCVPISNHLYFYWYRQILGQKVEFLVSFYNNEISEKSEIFDDQFSVERPDGSNFTLKIRSTKLEDSAMYFCASSEVGGQGEKLFFGSGTQLSVL.

This chain joins TRBV4-1 and TRBJ1-2, with 10 positions matching TRBD1. The V segment lost 1 base and the J segment 3 bases; nucleotides outside the gene matches: 2. The CDR3 consists of 15 residues. Germline V gene data show CDR1 as MGHRA and CDR2 as YSYEKL. Here the CDR3 reads CASSQATGGDYGYTF. CDR3 in DNA: TGCGCCAGCAGCCAAGCGACAGGGGGCGACTATGGCTACACCTTC.

This CDR3 is CASSQDQGRGQPQHF. The CDR3, as DNA: TGTGCCAGCAGCCAAGATCAGGGCCGGGGGCAGCCCCAGCATTTT. The chain combines TRBV3-1 (or the pseudogene TRBV3-2) with TRBJ1-5, with D maybe TRBD1 (5 bases). The CDR3 has 15 residues. CDR1 is LGHDT, CDR2 YNNKEL, per germline (reference sequence). Between the trimmed V and J ends, which lost 0 bases and 7 bases, there was a span of 13 bases.

V usage is TRBV7-9 and J usage is TRBJ1-2; the match to TRBD1 covers 7 bases. J gave up 7 bases and V 5 bases, and 16 bases lay outside the gene matches. Germline CDR1 SEHNR, CDR2 FQNEAQ (reference sequence). CDR3 size: 16 residues. CDR3 residues: CASSVAGTDPRGGYTF. DNA for the CDR3: TGTGCCAGCAGCGTGGCTGGGACAGACCCACGGGGTGGCTACACCTTC.

The chain uses TRBV2 and TRBJ1-5, with 7 bases that match TRBD1. The CDR3 totals 13 residues. Germline lookup yields CDR1 SNHLY and CDR2 FYNNEI. V gave up 8 bases and J gave up 7 bases; unmatched junction bases: 8. CDR3 bases: TGTGCCAGCGGCCTAAGACAGGGCCAGCCCCAGCATTTT. It encodes CASGLRQGQPQHF.